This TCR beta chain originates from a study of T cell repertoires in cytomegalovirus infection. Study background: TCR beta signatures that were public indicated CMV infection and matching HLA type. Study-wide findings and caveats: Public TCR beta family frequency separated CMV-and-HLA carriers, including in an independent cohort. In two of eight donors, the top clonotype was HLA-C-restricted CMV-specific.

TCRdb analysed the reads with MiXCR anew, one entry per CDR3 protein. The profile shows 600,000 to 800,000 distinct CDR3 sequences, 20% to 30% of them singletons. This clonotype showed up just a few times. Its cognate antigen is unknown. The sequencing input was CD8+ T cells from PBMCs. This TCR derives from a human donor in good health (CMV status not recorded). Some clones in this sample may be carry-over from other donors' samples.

The CDR3 DNA reads as TGTGCCATCAGTGAGCCGGACCAGGGGACTGAAGCTTTCTTT. Translation: CAISEPDQGTEAFF. The V gene is TRBV10-3, the J gene TRBJ1-1; perhaps TRBD1 as D (6 bases). V lost 2 bases to trimming and J lost 5 bases, with 12 bases between them. Germline V gene lookup returns CDR1 ENHRY and CDR2 SYGVKD. The CDR3 spans 14 residues.